This T cell receptor (beta chain) was identified in a study of blood T cell repertoires in COVID-19. In the study's own analysis: Amplified reference gene primers provided the basis for estimating nucleated cell counts. Sequenced by immunoSEQ multiplex PCR; TCRdb stores in-frame clones only, minus some. D and trimming come from the DNA, and the V and J calls and clone size come from that table. The profile shows a few hundred thousand clones, 85% of them singletons. The TCR comes from a woman between 18 and 30 years old with acute or convalescent COVID-19. The sample consisted of peripheral blood.

As DNA, the CDR3 is TGCGCCAGCAGTGAGTCGATGAGACTAAAGCAGTATTTT. Protein sequence: CASSESMRLKQYF. The gene calls are TRBV10-2 and TRBJ2-3, with D possibly TRBD2 on 5 matching bases. This CDR3 is 13 amino acids long. Looked up from germline, CDR1 is WSHSY and CDR2 is SAAADI. With 0 bases removed from V and 11 bases from J, the gap between germline ends came to 12 bases.